The clone carrying this T cell receptor beta chain was observed a few times. The sample originates from a study of sequential checkpoint blockade in melanoma. TCRdb keeps only in-frame clones here, not all; method: immunoSEQ multiplex PCR. This sample has roughly 30,000 clones, with roughly 85% found just once. CDR1 is KGHSH, CDR2 LQKENI, per germline. This CDR3 has 15 residues. V was pared by 8 bases and J by 0 bases, with 13 bases between. Treatment meaning: randomized to nivolumab then ipilimumab (arm A) or the reverse (arm B). The chain links TRBV18 to TRBJ2-2; a weak D match, TRBD2 (6 bases). The clonotype originates from a human donor with melanoma. The sequencing here drew on CD8+ T cells sorted from blood (inferred from file names), taken from a patient given nivolumab and ipilimumab in sequence. The CDR3 bases are TGTGCCAGCCAGCGGGCAGGGTCGAACACCGGGGAGCTGTTTTTT. This sequence encodes CASQRAGSNTGELFF. Supplemented by reference TRBV18 and TRBJ2-2, the full variable domain reads NAGVMQNPRHLVRRRGQEARLRCSPMKGHSHVYWYRQLPEEGLKFMVYLQKENIIDESGMPKERFSAEFPKEGPSILRIQQVVRGDSAAYFCASQRAGSNTGELFFGEGSRLTVL.